This entry concerns a single TCR beta chain. Libraries were prepared by immunoSEQ multiplex PCR; TCRdb keeps only in-frame clonotypes and omits some of them. The sample has roughly 190,000 clones, roughly 80% seen once. This record belongs to a study of blood T cell repertoires in COVID-19. Study-level background: Italy, Spain and the United States were the sources of the convalescent and acute COVID-19 samples. Nucleic acid was either cDNA or gDNA, and it came from T cells, B-cell-depleted T cells, or PBMCs.

Trimming removed 8 bases from V and 11 bases from J, with 9 bases in between. The CDR3 runs 9 residues. The germline V gene has CDR1 MDHEN and CDR2 SYDVKM. The specimen sequenced was peripheral blood. The receptor was derived from a human donor with acute or convalescent COVID-19. The donor label of this sample is uncertain. The chain links TRBV28 to TRBJ1-2; D is possibly TRBD1 (5 bases). The CDR3 bases are TGTGCCAGCGGCACAGGTTACACCTTC. Translation gives CASGTGYTF.